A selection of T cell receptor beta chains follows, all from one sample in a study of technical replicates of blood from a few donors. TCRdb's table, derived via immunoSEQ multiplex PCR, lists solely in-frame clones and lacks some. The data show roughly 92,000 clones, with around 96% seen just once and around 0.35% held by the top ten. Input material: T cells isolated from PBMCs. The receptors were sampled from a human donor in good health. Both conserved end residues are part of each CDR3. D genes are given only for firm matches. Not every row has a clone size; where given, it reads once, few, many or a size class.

CDR3aa: CASSPLQGTDYEQYF
CDR3nt: TGTGCCAGCAGCCCCTTACAGGGAACGGACTACGAGCAGTACTTC
v_gene: TRBV7-6
j_gene: TRBJ2-7
abundance: -
d_gene: -

CDR3aa: CASSIGAGGPLSGELFF
CDR3nt: TGTGCCAGTAGTATAGGGGCGGGAGGGCCGCTAAGCGGGGAGCTGTTTTTT
v_gene: TRBV19
j_gene: TRBJ2-2
abundance: -
d_gene: TRBD2

CDR3aa: CSVDGLASDTQYF
CDR3nt: TGCAGCGTTGACGGGCTAGCTTCAGATACGCAGTATTTT
v_gene: TRBV29-1
j_gene: TRBJ2-3
abundance: -
d_gene: -

CDR3aa: CASSLPGLNEKLFF
CDR3nt: TGCGCCAGCAGCTTACCGGGACTGAATGAAAAACTGTTTTTT
v_gene: TRBV5-1
j_gene: TRBJ1-4
abundance: once
d_gene: -

CDR3aa: CASSPGGGVNQPQHF
CDR3nt: TGTGCCAGCAGCCCCGGAGGGGGGGTCAACCAGCCCCAGCATTTT
v_gene: TRBV5-8
j_gene: TRBJ1-5
abundance: -
d_gene: -

CDR3aa: CATSRDLSGGGNTIYF
CDR3nt: TGTGCCACCAGCAGAGATCTGTCGGGGGGGGGAAACACCATATATTTT
v_gene: TRBV15
j_gene: TRBJ1-3
abundance: -
d_gene: -

CDR3aa: CASSFKDRDSDGYTF
CDR3nt: TGTGCCAGCAGCTTCAAAGACAGGGATTCAGATGGCTACACCTTC
v_gene: TRBV7-9
j_gene: TRBJ1-2
abundance: -
d_gene: TRBD1

CDR3aa: CAIREGVGNTIYF
CDR3nt: TGTGCCATCCGGGAGGGGGTTGGAAACACCATATATTTT
v_gene: TRBV10-3
j_gene: TRBJ1-3
abundance: -
d_gene: -

CDR3aa: CASSMAGAGETQYF
CDR3nt: TGTGCCAGTAGTATGGCGGGAGCTGGGGAGACCCAGTACTTC
v_gene: TRBV19
j_gene: TRBJ2-5
abundance: once
d_gene: TRBD2

CDR3aa: CASKQGAPDAEAFF
CDR3nt: TGTGCCAGCAAGCAGGGGGCTCCTGACGCTGAAGCTTTCTTT
v_gene: TRBV6-4
j_gene: TRBJ1-1
abundance: -
d_gene: TRBD1

CDR3aa: CSGNGGRRTDTQYF
CDR3nt: TGCAGCGGGAATGGGGGGAGACGCACAGATACGCAGTATTTT
v_gene: TRBV29-1
j_gene: TRBJ2-3
abundance: -
d_gene: -

CDR3aa: CASSFPAGGLYEQYF
CDR3nt: TGTGCCAGCAGCTTCCCAGCGGGAGGGCTCTACGAGCAGTACTTC
v_gene: TRBV5-4
j_gene: TRBJ2-7
abundance: -
d_gene: TRBD2

CDR3aa: CAWSVGGQETQYF
CDR3nt: TGTGCCTGGAGTGTTGGCGGGCAAGAGACCCAGTACTTC
v_gene: TRBV30
j_gene: TRBJ2-5
abundance: -
d_gene: -

CDR3aa: CASSPVLGQEAFF
CDR3nt: TGTGCCAGCAGCCCGGTATTAGGACAGGAAGCTTTCTTT
v_gene: TRBV7-9
j_gene: TRBJ1-1
abundance: -
d_gene: -

CDR3aa: CASSLDGNEKLFF
CDR3nt: TGTGCCAGCAGCTTAGACGGGAATGAAAAACTGTTTTTT
v_gene: TRBV11-3
j_gene: TRBJ1-4
abundance: -
d_gene: -

CDR3aa: CASSDRGLSTDTQYF
CDR3nt: TGTGCCAGCTCGGACAGGGGGCTGAGCACAGATACGCAGTATTTT
v_gene: TRBV18
j_gene: TRBJ2-3
abundance: -
d_gene: TRBD1

CDR3aa: CASSSHQGIGEKLFF
CDR3nt: TGTGCCAGCAGTTCACACCAGGGGATTGGCGAAAAACTGTTTTTT
v_gene: TRBV28
j_gene: TRBJ1-4
abundance: once
d_gene: -

CDR3aa: CASTLLGGLNTEAFF
CDR3nt: TGTGCCAGTACCCTCCTGGGGGGACTGAACACTGAAGCTTTCTTT
v_gene: TRBV19
j_gene: TRBJ1-1
abundance: -
d_gene: -

CDR3aa: CASIASGAYNEQFF
CDR3nt: TGTGCCAGCATTGCTAGCGGCGCCTACAATGAGCAGTTCTTC
v_gene: TRBV2
j_gene: TRBJ2-1
abundance: -
d_gene: TRBD2

CDR3aa: CASSLGDSTSYNEQFF
CDR3nt: TGCGCCAGCAGCTTGGGGGACTCGACCTCCTACAATGAGCAGTTCTTC
v_gene: TRBV5-1
j_gene: TRBJ2-1
abundance: -
d_gene: -

CDR3aa: CASRPREDETQYF
CDR3nt: TGCGCCAGCAGACCCCGGGAGGATGAGACCCAGTACTTC
v_gene: TRBV5-1
j_gene: TRBJ2-5
abundance: -
d_gene: TRBD2

CDR3aa: CSVAGTSNYNEQFF
CDR3nt: TGCAGCGTTGCCGGGACTAGCAACTACAATGAGCAGTTCTTC
v_gene: TRBV29-1
j_gene: TRBJ2-1
abundance: once
d_gene: TRBD2